Detailed here is one T cell receptor (beta chain). Its specificity is unknown. This entry is derived from a study of response to subunit inactivated influenza vaccine. Germline-derived CDR1 and CDR2 are SGHDT and YYEEEE. The CDR3 runs 15 residues. The ends were cut back, 0 bases at V and 8 bases at J, with 14 bases in the middle. Using its own MiXCR run on the RT-PCR reads, TCRdb lists one record per CDR3 protein. The sample lists approximately 200,000 distinct CDR3 sequences, under 15% seen once, with roughly 26% in the top ten. Study findings and constraints: After each seasonal influenza vaccination, few new T cells are recruited, the authors suggested.

The source was CD8+ T cells sorted from PBMCs, collected roughly 5 days after vaccination. The chain carries TRBV5-6 and TRBJ2-2; D not resolved. The sequence derives from a man between 45 and 60 years old who received an inactivated influenza vaccine. As DNA, the CDR3 is TGTGCCAGCAGCTTGGAACTGATCCCGCGTGGGGAGCTGTTTTTT. Amino acids: CASSLELIPRGELFF.